This TCR beta chain was captured by sequencing in a study of cytomegalovirus exposure and HLA in healthy donors. Study-wide findings and caveats: In vitro confirmation showed a few CMV-associated chains to be CMV antigen specific. Reports state that TCR beta sequences accurately predicted most subjects' HLA-A and HLA-B alleles. The number of N-insertions in an Asian-associated ancestry cluster was reportedly below the roughly 620-donor mean in a later analysis. High specificity and sensitivity for cytomegalovirus status were reported for the classifier.

This PCR relied on a set of 60 Vbeta primers and 13 Jbeta primers. Produced via immunoSEQ multiplex PCR; TCRdb's table is partial and in-frame only. The table includes around 100,000 clones, approximately 70% detected once. Germline values: CDR1 LNHDA, CDR2 SQIVND (reference sequence). The CDR3 is made up of 15 amino acids. Trimming cost V 3 bases and J 7 bases; bases outside gene matches: 6. Remarks on this clone: Its antigen is undetermined.

The rearrangement links TRBV19 to TRBJ1-6, with 7 positions matching TRBD1. This clonotype originated in a man aged 35-49 years in good health and CMV-seronegative. The specimen was PBMCs. DNA for the CDR3: TGTGCCAGTAGTATGGAGGGGGCTCGGAATTCACCCCTCCACTTT. It specifies CASSMEGARNSPLHF.